What follows are 19 T cell receptor beta chains derived from one specimen sequenced in a study of cytomegalovirus exposure and HLA in healthy donors. Primers included in the PCR were 60 Vbeta and 13 Jbeta primers. Using immunoSEQ multiplex PCR, the repertoire was profiled, and TCRdb retains in-frame clones only, with some absent. Of roughly 100,000 clones listed, 77% were seen once; the top ten hold around 4.5%. Specimen: PBMCs. The origin of the receptors is a woman aged 40 to 50 in good health and CMV-seronegative.

V usage is TRBV6-5 and J usage is TRBJ1-3, with D possibly TRBD1 on 6 matching bases. CDR1 and CDR2 from the germline V gene are MNHEY and SVGAGI. V gave up 0 bases and J gave up 8 bases, with 17 bases separating them. The CDR3 loop spans 16 amino acids. The CDR3 DNA is TGTGCCAGCAGTTACTCGACTGGGGGCCTGGGATACACCATATATTTT. It yields the protein CASSYSTGGLGYTIYF.

This clone was seen a handful of times. The chain is built from TRBV7-3 and TRBJ2-5; 9 nucleotides agree with TRBD2. The CDR3 is made up of 15 amino acids. The ends lost 5 bases at V and 4 bases at J; junction bases unmatched: 8. Germline CDR1 is SGHTA and CDR2 is FQGTGA. This chain's CDR3 is CASSLGGGGGETQYF. The CDR3 nucleotides are TGTGCCAGCAGCCTTGGCGGCGGGGGGGGAGAGACCCAGTACTTC.

The chain combines TRBV4-1 with TRBJ1-5; tentatively, D is TRBD1 (6 bases). Trimming took 0 bases from V and 2 from J, leaving 14 bases between them. The CDR3 has 17 amino acids. CDR1 is MGHRA, CDR2 YSYEKL, per germline. The CDR3 reads CASSQDHNRARNQPQHF. CDR3 nucleotide sequence: TGCGCCAGCAGCCAAGATCACAACAGGGCGCGCAATCAGCCCCAGCATTTT.

This chain connects TRBV27 to TRBJ2-7; 10 bases agree with TRBD1. The V segment lost 8 bases and the J segment 6 bases; nucleotides outside the gene matches: 10. The CDR3 length is 14 residues. Per the germline V gene, CDR1 is MNHEY and CDR2 is SMNVEV (reference sequence). CDR3 nucleotide sequence: TGTGCCAGCCGGGGGACAGGGGCTCTGGGCGAGCAGTACTTC. Amino acid sequence: CASRGTGALGEQYF.

V and J are TRBV6-5 and TRBJ2-2; no definite D call. The V and J ends lost 2 bases and 1 base respectively, with 2 bases between them. Per germline, CDR1 MNHEY and CDR2 SVGAGI. CDR3 length equals 13 residues. In DNA form, the CDR3 reads TGTGCCAGCAGTTACCAGAACACCGGGGAGCTGTTTTTT. It specifies CASSYQNTGELFF.

The chain recombines TRBV28 with TRBJ2-5; TRBD1 agrees at 7 bases. The CDR3 is 15 amino acids. Germline CDR1 reads MDHEN; CDR2 reads SYDVKM. V lost 2 bases, J lost 5 bases, and 8 bases stayed unmatched. The CDR3 spells CASSLVGRGSETQYF. As DNA, the CDR3 is TGTGCCAGCAGTTTAGTTGGCAGGGGGTCGGAGACCCAGTACTTC. The whole variable domain, remainder taken from reference TRBV28 and TRBJ2-5, is DVKVTQSSRYLVKRTGEKVFLECVQDMDHENMFWYRQDPGLGLRLIYFSYDVKMKEKGDIPEGYSVSREKKERFSLILESASTNQTSMYLCASSLVGRGSETQYFGPGTRLLVL.

V gene TRBV7-9 combines with J gene TRBJ1-5; D not resolved. Per germline, CDR1 SEHNR and CDR2 FQNEAQ (reference sequence). The CDR3 sequence is 15 residues long. V was pared by 4 bases and J by 0 bases, with 10 bases between. This chain's CDR3 is CASSSRGNSNQPQHF. In DNA form, the CDR3 reads TGTGCCAGCAGCTCACGGGGTAATAGCAATCAGCCCCAGCATTTT.

With respect to this clone: The conserved phenylalanine or tryptophan normally closing the CDR3 is absent here, so this likely arose from a read error. The CDR3 nucleotides read TGCAGCGTCCAAAGAGCAACTAATGAAAAACTGTTTGTT. It encodes CSVQRATNEKLFV. The chain employs TRBV29-1 and TRBJ1-4; no firm D call. This CDR3 region has 13 residues. CDR1 and CDR2 from the germline V gene are SQVTM and ANQGSEA. V lost 6 bases to trimming and J lost 0 bases, with 8 bases between them.

The chain joins TRBV4-2 to TRBJ2-7, with 12 positions matching TRBD1. V trimming: 7 bases; J trimming: 5 bases; junction bases outside the gene matches: 6. CDR1 LGHNA and CDR2 YNFKEQ come from the germline V gene. The CDR3 sequence is 14 residues long. In DNA, the CDR3 is TGTGCCAGCACCCAGGGACAGGGGGCACACGAGCAGTACTTC. Residues: CASTQGQGAHEQYF.

The V gene is TRBV27, the J gene TRBJ2-7, with D possibly TRBD1 on 6 matching bases. This CDR3 is 12 amino acids long. CDR1 is MNHEY, CDR2 SMNVEV, per germline (reference sequence). V shed 2 bases and J shed 9 bases, with 11 bases lying between them. The CDR3: CASSLDRPGQYF. In DNA form, the CDR3 reads TGTGCCAGCAGTTTAGACAGGCCGGGGCAGTACTTC.

The chain combines TRBV7-9 with TRBJ2-1; TRBD2 agrees at 12 bases. CDR1 and CDR2 from the germline V gene are SEHNR and FQNEAQ (reference sequence). The CDR3 is 16 amino acids. With 5 bases clipped from V and 12 bases from J, the junction kept 14 bases outside the gene matches. CDR3 in DNA: TGTGCCAGCAGCAACCGACTAGCGGGGGACCTAGGTGTGCAGTTCTTC. It encodes CASSNRLAGDLGVQFF.

This chain connects TRBV2 to TRBJ1-2; TRBD1 matches at 9 bases. With V trimmed by 6 bases and J by 5 bases, 7 bases remained unmatched. Per the germline V gene, CDR1 is SNHLY and CDR2 is FYNNEI. This CDR3 comprises 14 residues. The CDR3 bases are TGTGCCAGCAGCCCGACAGGGGGGGGATATGGCTACACCTTC. Protein: CASSPTGGGYGYTF. The full variable domain, completed using reference TRBV2 and TRBJ1-2, is EPEVTQTPSHQVTQMGQEVILRCVPISNHLYFYWYRQILGQKVEFLVSFYNNEISEKSEIFDDQFSVERPDGSNFTLKIRSTKLEDSAMYFCASSPTGGGYGYTFGSGTRLTVV.

CDR3 protein: CASSLGAFDNEQFF. The CDR3 DNA reads as TGCGCCAGCAGCTTGGGGGCATTTGACAATGAGCAGTTCTTC. V gene TRBV5-1 combines with J gene TRBJ2-1; no firm D call. The germline V gene encodes CDR1 SGHRS and CDR2 YFSETQ. With 0 bases removed from V and 5 bases from J, the gap between germline ends came to 9 bases. This CDR3 spans 14 amino acids.

The genes are TRBV7-6 and TRBJ2-3, with 8 bases matching TRBD2. The CDR3 runs to 15 residues. J was trimmed by 5 bases and V by 5 bases; bases with no gene match: 9. CDR1 and CDR2 from the germline V gene are SGHVS and FNYEAQ. The DNA of the CDR3 is TGTGCCAGCAGCCCTGGTGCGGGGGGTGGAGATACGCAGTATTTT. It codes for CASSPGAGGGDTQYF. The entire variable domain, with the rest obtained from reference TRBV7-6 and TRBJ2-3, is as follows: GAGVSQSPRYKVTKRGQDVALRCDPISGHVSLYWYRQALGQGPEFLTYFNYEAQQDKSGLPNDRFSAERPEGSISTLTIQRTEQRDSAMYRCASSPGAGGGDTQYFGPGTRLTVL.

V gene TRBV4-1 combines with J gene TRBJ2-1; TRBD2 aligns across 14 bases. The ends lost 3 bases at V and 9 bases at J; junction bases unmatched: 4. This CDR3 has 15 amino acids. CDR1 is MGHRA and CDR2 is YSYEKL in the germline V gene. CDR3 amino acids: CASSQTSGGALEQFF. In nucleotides, the CDR3 is TGCGCCAGCAGCCAGACTAGCGGGGGGGCGCTTGAGCAGTTCTTC.

V is TRBV7-9 and J is TRBJ2-5; D may be TRBD2 (6 bases). The germline V and J ends were trimmed by 5 bases and 1 base, with 20 bases remaining between them. The CDR3 consists of 17 residues. Germline V lookup: CDR1 SEHNR, CDR2 FQNEAQ (reference sequence). CDR3 region: CASSTSYREVAQETQYF. The CDR3 region has the DNA TGTGCCAGCAGCACCTCCTATAGGGAGGTTGCCCAAGAGACCCAGTACTTC.

The chain is built from TRBV6-1 and TRBJ1-5; perhaps TRBD1 as D (6 bases). V was pared by 10 bases and J by 5 bases, with 18 bases between. Per germline, CDR1 MNHNS and CDR2 SASEGT. The CDR3 spans 14 residues. CDR3: CAKPVRGWYQPQHF. The CDR3 nucleotides read TGTGCCAAGCCCGTTAGGGGGTGGTATCAGCCCCAGCATTTT.

This clone was observed a handful of times. This chain uses TRBV5-1 with TRBJ1-6, with a possible D match to TRBD1 (6 bases). Trimming removed 7 bases from V and 5 bases from J, with 13 bases in between. The CDR3 is 14 residues long. Germline values: CDR1 SGHRS, CDR2 YFSETQ. CDR3 in DNA: TGCGCCAGCTCCGGTGGACAGAATAATTCACCCCTCCACTTT. It is translated as CASSGGQNNSPLHF.

This CDR3 is CASRDSTGNEQFF. The DNA for the CDR3 is TGTGCCAGCCGGGACTCCACGGGGAATGAGCAGTTCTTC. This chain links TRBV19 with TRBJ2-1; perhaps TRBD2 as D (6 bases). V lost 9 bases to trimming and J lost 7 bases, with 16 bases between them. Germline V gene data show CDR1 as LNHDA and CDR2 as SQIVND (reference sequence). This CDR3 is built from 13 residues.